The source of this T cell receptor beta chain is a study of T cell changes during pregnancy in multiple sclerosis. Clones were read by immunoSEQ multiplex PCR, and TCRdb kept only the in-frame ones, dropping some. The sample has about 65,000 clones, approximately 92% seen once. With 7 bases removed from V and 3 bases from J, the gap between germline ends came to 7 bases. Germline values: CDR1 SNHLY, CDR2 FYNNEI. This CDR3 comprises 12 residues. This TCR came from a female donor in good health, enrolled as a control in a pregnancy study. The sequencing used CD8+ T cells from peripheral blood mononuclear cells, collected in the third trimester of pregnancy. This sequence joins TRBV2 and TRBJ2-1; D not resolved. The CDR3 loop is CASKPLYNEQFF. The DNA of the CDR3 is TGTGCCAGCAAGCCCCTCTACAATGAGCAGTTCTTC.